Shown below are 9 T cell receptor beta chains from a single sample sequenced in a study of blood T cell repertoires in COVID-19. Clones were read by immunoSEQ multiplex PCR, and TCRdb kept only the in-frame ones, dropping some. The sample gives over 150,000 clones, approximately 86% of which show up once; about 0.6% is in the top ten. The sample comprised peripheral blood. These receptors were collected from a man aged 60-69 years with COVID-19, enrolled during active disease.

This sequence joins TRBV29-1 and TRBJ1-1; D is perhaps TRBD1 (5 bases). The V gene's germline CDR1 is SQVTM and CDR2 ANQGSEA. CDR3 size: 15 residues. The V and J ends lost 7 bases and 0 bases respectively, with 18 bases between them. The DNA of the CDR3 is TGCAGCGGCAGGGCCACACTCCTTATGAACACTGAAGCTTTCTTT. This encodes CSGRATLLMNTEAFF.

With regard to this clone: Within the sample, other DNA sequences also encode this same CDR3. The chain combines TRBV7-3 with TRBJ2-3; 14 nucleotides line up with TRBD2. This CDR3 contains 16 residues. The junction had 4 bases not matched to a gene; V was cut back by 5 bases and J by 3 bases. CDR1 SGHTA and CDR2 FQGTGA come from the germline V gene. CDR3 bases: TGTGCCAGCAGCCCGGGACTAGCGGGGGCTACAGATACGCAGTATTTT. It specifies CASSPGLAGATDTQYF.

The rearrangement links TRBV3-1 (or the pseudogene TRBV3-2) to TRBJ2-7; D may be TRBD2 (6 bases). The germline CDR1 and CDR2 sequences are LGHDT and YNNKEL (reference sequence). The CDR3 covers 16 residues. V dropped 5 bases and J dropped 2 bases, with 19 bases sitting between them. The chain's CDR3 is CASSSHPGTRAYEQYF. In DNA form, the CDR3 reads TGTGCCAGCAGCTCCCACCCCGGGACTCGAGCCTACGAGCAGTACTTC.

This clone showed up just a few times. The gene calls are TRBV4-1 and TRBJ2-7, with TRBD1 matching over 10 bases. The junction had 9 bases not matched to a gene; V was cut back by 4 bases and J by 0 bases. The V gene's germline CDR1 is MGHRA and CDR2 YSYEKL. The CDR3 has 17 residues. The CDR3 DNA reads TGCGCCAGCAGCCCCCGGGACAGGGGCCCGAACTCCTACGAGCAGTACTTC. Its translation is CASSPRDRGPNSYEQYF.

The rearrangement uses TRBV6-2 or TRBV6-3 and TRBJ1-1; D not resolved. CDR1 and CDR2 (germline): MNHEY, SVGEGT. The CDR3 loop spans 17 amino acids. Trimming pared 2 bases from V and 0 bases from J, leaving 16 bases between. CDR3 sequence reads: CASSYLPSGVMNTEAFF. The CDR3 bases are TGTGCCAGCAGTTACCTGCCTAGCGGAGTTATGAACACTGAAGCTTTCTTT.

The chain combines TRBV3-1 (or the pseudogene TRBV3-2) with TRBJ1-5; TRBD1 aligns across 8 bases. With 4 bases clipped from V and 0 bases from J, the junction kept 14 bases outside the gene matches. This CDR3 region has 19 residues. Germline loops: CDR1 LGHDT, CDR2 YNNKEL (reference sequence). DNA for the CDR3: TGTGCCAGCAGCCGCGACCAAGGACAGGGACCAATTAGCAATCAGCCCCAGCATTTT. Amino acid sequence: CASSRDQGQGPISNQPQHF.

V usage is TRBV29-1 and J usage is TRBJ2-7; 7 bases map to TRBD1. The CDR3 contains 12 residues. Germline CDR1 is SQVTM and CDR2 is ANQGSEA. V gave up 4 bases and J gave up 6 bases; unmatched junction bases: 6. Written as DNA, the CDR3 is TGCAGCGTTGCCCTGACAGGGATCGAGCAGTACTTC. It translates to CSVALTGIEQYF.

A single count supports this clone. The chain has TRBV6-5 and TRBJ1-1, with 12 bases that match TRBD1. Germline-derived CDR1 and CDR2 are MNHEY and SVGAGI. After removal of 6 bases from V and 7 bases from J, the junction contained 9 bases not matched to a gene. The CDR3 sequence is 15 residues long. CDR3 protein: CASRNRDRGPIEAFF. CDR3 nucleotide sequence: TGTGCCAGCAGGAACCGGGACAGGGGGCCCATTGAAGCTTTCTTT.

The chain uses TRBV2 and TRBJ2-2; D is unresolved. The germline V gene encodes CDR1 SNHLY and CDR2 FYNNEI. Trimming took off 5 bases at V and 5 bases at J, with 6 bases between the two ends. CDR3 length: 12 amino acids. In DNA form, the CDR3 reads TGTGCCAGCAGTTTCGGTACCGGGGAGCTGTTTTTT. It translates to CASSFGTGELFF.